This T cell receptor beta chain was sequenced for a study of blood T cell repertoires in COVID-19. Turning to the study itself: Both acute and convalescent COVID-19 samples were obtained from the United States, Italy and Spain. The cDNA or gDNA used as material had been derived from T cells, B-cell-depleted T cells, or PBMCs.

Per the authors' pipeline: Estimated nucleated cell counts came from reference gene primer amplification. Clones were sequenced by immunoSEQ multiplex PCR, and TCRdb holds only the in-frame ones, with some missing. That table is the source of V, J and clone size, and D and trimming were worked out from the DNA. The sample has about 55,000 clones; roughly 80% are singletons. CDR1 is LNHDA and CDR2 is SQIVND in the germline V gene (reference sequence). Trimming cost V 3 bases and J 6 bases, with 14 bases left between them. The CDR3 extends over 14 amino acids. The chain combines TRBV19 with TRBJ1-1, with D possibly being TRBD1 (5 bases). The TCR comes from a human donor in a cohort sampled during active or convalescent COVID-19. Sequenced: peripheral blood. CDR3 in DNA: TGTGCCAGTAGTATCGGGGGAGAAACGGCTGAAGCTTTCTTT. Its translation: CASSIGGETAEAFF.